In its sample, the clone carrying this T cell receptor (beta chain) was seen many times. Patients selected for sequencing had displayed CD8+CD57+ cell expansion by flow cytometry. The sample comes from a study of CD8+CD57+ T cells in acquired aplastic anemia. The CDR3 has 12 residues. The germline CDR1 and CDR2 sequences are SGHTA and FQGNSA. The V end was cut by 3 bases, the J end by 2 bases, with 5 bases between. Profiling of TCR beta VDJ combinations and CDR3 sequences used genomic DNA as template. TCRdb independently ran MiXCR on the reads; one entry per CDR3 protein. The data show under 350,000 distinct CDR3 sequences, with about 50% seen just once and around 1.3% held by the top ten.

This TCR was recovered from a human donor with aplastic anemia. This chain joins TRBV7-2 and TRBJ2-7; D is unresolved. Sequencing was performed on sorted CD4+, CD8+, or CD8+CD57+ T cells (not recorded which) from PBMCs. The CDR3 bases are TGTGCCAGCAGCTTGACTCCCTACGAGCAGTACTTC. Its protein is CASSLTPYEQYF.